The 23 T cell receptor beta chains below come from one sample, sequenced in a study of molecular identifiers for immune sequencing clone quantification. TCRdb itself ran the PCR reads through MiXCR, one entry per CDR3 protein. Counted here are about 640,000 distinct CDR3 sequences, 15% to 20% occurring once; the ten biggest clones make up about 0.9%. Specimen: naive CD8+ T cells from blood, with Jurkat cell RNA spiked in. Subset of the sample: FACS-sorted CD8+CD4-CCR7+CD45RA+ naive T cells. The source is a human donor in good health. Some libraries in this study had Jurkat cell RNA spiked in.

This clonotype was counted only a few times. The genes are TRBV6-2 or TRBV6-3 and TRBJ2-5; D is uncertain. The V gene's germline CDR1 is MNHEY and CDR2 SVGEGT. The CDR3 consists of 17 residues. V was cut by 6 bases and J by 1 base, with 21 bases left in between. CDR3 in amino acids: CASSPPRAGRFQETQYF. DNA of the CDR3: TGTGCCAGCAGCCCACCCCGGGCAGGCCGATTCCAAGAGACCCAGTACTTC.

This clonotype was seen ten or more times. The chain has TRBV7-9 and TRBJ1-6; tentatively, D is TRBD1 (5 bases). CDR1 SEHNR and CDR2 FQNEAQ come from the germline V gene (reference sequence). The CDR3 totals 14 residues. Trimming stripped 4 bases from V and 14 bases from J, with 18 bases between. The CDR3 DNA reads as TGTGCCAGCAGCTACCTAACGAGTGGGGGAACCCTCCACTTT. Translating gives CASSYLTSGGTLHF.

This clonotype was seen ten or more times. The chain is built from TRBV27 and TRBJ1-5; no firm D call. CDR1 is MNHEY, CDR2 SMNVEV, per germline (reference sequence). V gave up 3 bases and J gave up 3 bases, with 9 bases separating them. The CDR3 length is 14 residues. The CDR3 loop reads CASSLIGANQPQHF. Written as DNA, the CDR3 is TGTGCCAGCAGTTTGATCGGAGCCAATCAGCCCCAGCATTTT.

This clonotype has a handful of counts. This chain links TRBV7-9 with TRBJ2-5; TRBD1 might be the D (5 bases). Trimming stripped 1 base from V and 2 bases from J, with 8 bases between. Germline values: CDR1 SEHNR, CDR2 FQNEAQ (reference sequence). CDR3 length: 14 residues. This chain's CDR3 is CASSLVQGQETQYF. The CDR3, as DNA: TGTGCCAGCAGCTTAGTGCAGGGACAAGAGACCCAGTACTTC.

This clonotype was found many times. V gene TRBV7-2 combines with J gene TRBJ2-3; maybe TRBD2 (6 bases). This CDR3 contains 18 residues. CDR1 and CDR2 from the germline V gene are SGHTA and FQGNSA. Trimming removed 5 bases at V and 0 bases at J, with 21 bases between. CDR3 loop: CASSERGYREISTDTQYF. CDR3 coding DNA: TGTGCCAGCAGCGAACGGGGTTACCGGGAGATTAGCACAGATACGCAGTATTTT.

The sample holds many counts of this clonotype. The chain employs TRBV3-1 and TRBJ2-2, with D uncertain. CDR1 LGHDT and CDR2 YNNKEL come from the germline V gene (reference sequence). The V end lost 4 bases, the J end lost 5 bases, and 8 bases lay between the germline ends. CDR3 length: 13 residues. CDR3 DNA sequence: TGTGCCAGCAGCCCACCGGAGACCGGGGAGCTGTTTTTT. It codes for CASSPPETGELFF.

This clonotype was counted only a few times. The chain uses TRBV19 and TRBJ2-7, with unresolved D. The ends were cut back, 3 bases at V and 1 base at J, with 10 bases in the middle. Looked up from germline, CDR1 is LNHDA and CDR2 is SQIVND (reference sequence). The CDR3 extends over 14 amino acids. CDR3: CASSIGGQSYEQYF. DNA of the CDR3: TGTGCCAGTAGTATTGGCGGTCAGTCCTACGAGCAGTACTTC.

This clonotype was seen once. This clone may be a read error of a much larger clone one base away. The rearrangement joins TRBV4-3 to TRBJ2-7; possibly TRBD2 for D (5 bases). The germline CDR1 and CDR2 sequences are LGHNA and YSLEER. This CDR3 is 15 amino acids long. For the CDR3, the DNA is TGCGCCGGCAGCCAATTTACGAGCGGTTCCTACGAGCAGTACTTC. This codes for CAGSQFTSGSYEQYF.

This clonotype was recorded a few times. The rearrangement uses TRBV28 and TRBJ2-2, with 7 bases that match TRBD2. Germline lookup yields CDR1 MDHEN and CDR2 SYDVKM. V was clipped by 2 bases and J by 0 bases; unmatched bases: 3. This CDR3 region has 16 residues. The CDR3 spells CASSLMGGPNTGELFF. CDR3 nucleotides: TGTGCCAGCAGTTTAATGGGAGGGCCGAACACCGGGGAGCTGTTTTTT.

Details on this clonotype: A much larger clone differs from this one at a single base, so this may be a read error. The chain recombines TRBV11-2 with TRBJ2-1, with no clear D. The CDR3 has 13 amino acids. From germline, CDR1 is SGHAT and CDR2 FQNNGV. V shed 4 bases and J shed 7 bases, with 11 bases lying between them. CDR3 bases: TGTGCCAGCAGCTCCCCTTCGGCAAATGAGCAGTTCTTC. Amino acid sequence: CASSSPSANEQFF. The whole variable domain, filled in from reference TRBV11-2 and TRBJ2-1, reads EAGVAQSPRYKIIEKRQSVAFWCNPISGHATLYWYQQILGQGPKLLIQFQNNGVVDDSQLPKDRFSAERLKGVDSTLKIQPAKLEDSAVYLCASSSPSANEQFFGPGTRLTVL.

This clonotype was counted at least ten times. This CDR3 reads CASRTPSLSNEQFF. CDR3 DNA: TGTGCCAGCAGAACCCCGTCCCTGAGCAATGAGCAGTTCTTC. V and J are TRBV12-3 or TRBV12-4 and TRBJ2-1; no definite D call. This CDR3 contains 14 residues. The V and J ends lost 6 bases and 6 bases respectively, with 15 bases between them.

The V call is TRBV7-6, the J call TRBJ2-7, with 13 bases fitting TRBD2. The V gene's germline CDR1 is SGHVS and CDR2 FNYEAQ. V shed 4 bases and J 0 bases; nucleotides not matched to a gene: 6. This CDR3 is built from 17 residues. The chain's CDR3 is CASSSGTSGVSSYEQYF. The CDR3 coding sequence is TGTGCCAGCAGCTCAGGGACTAGCGGGGTGAGCTCCTACGAGCAGTACTTC.

This clonotype was picked up many times. The chain uses TRBV7-9 and TRBJ2-7; maybe TRBD1 (6 bases). CDR1 is SEHNR and CDR2 is FQNEAQ in the germline V gene (reference sequence). The CDR3 covers 14 residues. The ends were cut back, 2 bases at V and 5 bases at J, with 13 bases in the middle. CDR3 coding DNA: TGTGCCAGCAGCTTATTGGCAGGGGACCACGAGCAGTACTTC. Translation: CASSLLAGDHEQYF.

This clonotype was detected ten times or more. The chain is built from TRBV7-2 and TRBJ2-5; the D gene is possibly TRBD2 (5 bases). V lost 0 bases, J lost 5 bases, and 10 bases lay in between. The CDR3 is made up of 14 amino acids. CDR1 is SGHTA, CDR2 FQGNSA, per germline. This chain's CDR3 is CASSLADVAETQYF. In nucleotides, the CDR3 is TGTGCCAGCAGCTTAGCGGACGTAGCGGAGACCCAGTACTTC.

Details on this clonotype: A much larger clone sits a single nucleotide away, making a read error possible. V gene TRBV24-1 combines with J gene TRBJ2-1, with D perhaps being TRBD1 or TRBD2 (6 bases each). The CDR3 runs 15 residues. In germline, CDR1 is KGHDR, CDR2 SFDVKD. V lost 7 bases and J lost 6, with 18 bases in between. CDR3 DNA sequence: TGTGCCACCAGCCCTTGGAGGGGGTGGAGCAATGAGCAGTTCTTC. Translation gives CATSPWRGWSNEQFF.

A note on this clonotype: A much more abundant neighbour one base away suggests this may be a read error. This rearrangement joins TRBV7-2 to TRBJ2-2, with D unclear. CDR3 length: 14 residues. Per the germline V gene, CDR1 is SGHTA and CDR2 is FQGNSA. This chain's CDR3 is CVSSLIANTGELFF. As DNA, the CDR3 is TGTGTCAGCAGCTTAATCGCGAACACCGGGGAGCTGTTTTTT.

This clonotype was seen a few times. The gene calls are TRBV12-3 or TRBV12-4 and TRBJ1-1, with D possibly TRBD1 on 5 matching bases. The V end was cut by 4 bases, the J end by 1 base, with 13 bases between. The CDR3 extends over 15 amino acids. The CDR3 here is CASSSSSGGNTEAFF. The CDR3, as DNA: TGTGCCAGCAGTTCCTCGTCGGGGGGGAACACTGAAGCTTTCTTT.

This clonotype showed up just a few times. The chain employs TRBV5-1 and TRBJ1-3; D is uncertain. Germline V CDR1 and CDR2: SGHRS, YFSETQ. The CDR3 consists of 14 residues. The V gene lost 0 bases and the J gene lost 4 bases, with 8 bases spanning the gap. The CDR3 DNA reads TGCGCCAGCAGCTTGGAGTCCCCGGGAAACACCATATATTTT. It specifies CASSLESPGNTIYF.

The chain employs TRBV24-1 and TRBJ2-1, with 8 bases that match TRBD2. Germline trimming cut 5 bases from V and 4 bases from J; bases unmatched to any gene: 6. The CDR3 loop spans 15 amino acids. CDR1 KGHDR and CDR2 SFDVKD come from the germline V gene. CDR3 nucleotides: TGTGCCACCAGTGCCGGGACTAGGGGTTACAATGAGCAGTTCTTC. It specifies CATSAGTRGYNEQFF.

This clonotype was recorded many times. This rearrangement joins TRBV6-1 to TRBJ2-3; D remains unclear. Trimming left V 7 bases short and J 6 bases short, with 29 bases between. Germline V gene sequence: CDR1 MNHNS, CDR2 SASEGT. This CDR3 region has 18 residues. DNA for the CDR3: TGTGCCAGCAAGACGAGAGACAAGGTCAACAGCTTATTTGATACGCAGTATTTT. Amino acid sequence: CASKTRDKVNSLFDTQYF.

The V gene is TRBV14, the J gene TRBJ2-7, with TRBD1 matching over 8 bases. V dropped 4 bases and J dropped 3; count of bases not matched to a gene: 5. Germline V gene lookup returns CDR1 SGHDN and CDR2 FVKESK. The CDR3 totals 14 residues. The CDR3 loop reads CASSRDGQGYEQYF. The CDR3 DNA follows: TGTGCCAGCAGCCGAGATGGACAGGGCTACGAGCAGTACTTC. Complete variable domain (other parts from reference TRBV14 and TRBJ2-7): EAGVTQFPSHSVIEKGQTVTLRCDPISGHDNLYWYRRVMGKEIKFLLHFVKESKQDESGMPNNRFLAERTGGTYSTLKVQPAELEDSGVYFCASSRDGQGYEQYFGPGTRLTVT.

This clonotype was observed a few times. This chain links TRBV7-2 with TRBJ2-7; 12 positions agree with TRBD2. V shed 4 bases, J shed 1 base, and the junction held 8 bases outside the gene matches. The CDR3 covers 17 residues. Looked up from germline, CDR1 is SGHTA and CDR2 is FQGNSA. CDR3 residues: CASSSNPGLAGSYEQYF. The DNA for the CDR3 is TGTGCCAGCAGCTCAAATCCGGGACTAGCGGGTTCCTACGAGCAGTACTTC. The full variable domain, with the rest looked up from reference TRBV7-2 and TRBJ2-7, is GAGVSQSPSNKVTEKGKDVELRCDPISGHTALYWYRQSLGQGLEFLIYFQGNSAPDKSGLPSDRFSAERTGGSVSTLTIQRTQQEDSAVYLCASSSNPGLAGSYEQYFGPGTRLTVT.

This clonotype was observed many times. This chain joins TRBV20-1 and TRBJ2-7; D ambiguous. Germline CDR1 is DFQATT and CDR2 is SNEGSKA (reference sequence). CDR3 length: 13 residues. V was trimmed by 3 bases and J by 2 bases, leaving 11 bases between them. CDR3 residues: CSAREPTPYEQYF. The CDR3 DNA reads as TGCAGTGCTAGGGAGCCCACCCCCTACGAGCAGTACTTC.